A single sample gave rise to the 13 T cell receptor beta chains below, sequenced in a study of blood T cell repertoires in COVID-19. Clones were sequenced by immunoSEQ multiplex PCR, and TCRdb holds only the in-frame ones, with some missing. The table records about 200,000 clones, approximately 91% of them present only once. The sequencing sample was made of peripheral blood. These TCRs come from a man aged 55 to 70 who had recovered from COVID-19.

V is TRBV6-4 and J is TRBJ2-2; possible D gene TRBD2, 5 bases. V was cut by 6 bases and J by 7 bases, with 15 bases left in between. The CDR3 consists of 14 residues. The germline V gene encodes CDR1 MRHNA and CDR2 SNTAGT. CDR3 in DNA: TGTGCCAGCAGCCCCGGAGGCGGGTTCGGGGAGCTGTTTTTT. It encodes CASSPGGGFGELFF.

The chain recombines TRBV11-2 with TRBJ2-1, with 8 bases matching TRBD2. Germline CDR1 and CDR2: SGHAT and FQNNGV. The length of the CDR3 is 13 residues. Trimming cost V 3 bases and J 6 bases; bases outside gene matches: 1. The CDR3 loop reads CASSLAGGNEQFF. In nucleotides, the CDR3 is TGTGCCAGCAGCTTGGCGGGGGGCAATGAGCAGTTCTTC. Full variable domain (rest looked up from reference TRBV11-2 and TRBJ2-1): EAGVAQSPRYKIIEKRQSVAFWCNPISGHATLYWYQQILGQGPKLLIQFQNNGVVDDSQLPKDRFSAERLKGVDSTLKIQPAKLEDSAVYLCASSLAGGNEQFFGPGTRLTVL.

This chain joins TRBV5-5 and TRBJ1-5, with 8 bases aligning to TRBD1. CDR3 length equals 15 residues. CDR1 SGHKS and CDR2 YYEKEE come from the germline V gene (reference sequence). V trimming: 4 bases; J trimming: 2 bases; junction bases outside the gene matches: 5. CDR3 sequence (DNA): TGTGCCAGCAGCACACTGGACAGGGGCAATCAGCCCCAGCATTTT. Translated, it gives CASSTLDRGNQPQHF. The entire variable domain, with the rest obtained from reference TRBV5-5 and TRBJ1-5, is as follows: DAGVTQSPTHLIKTRGQQVTLRCSPISGHKSVSWYQQVLGQGPQFIFQYYEKEERGRGNFPDRFSARQFPNYSSELNVNALLLGDSALYLCASSTLDRGNQPQHFGDGTRLSIL.

The DNA for the CDR3 is TGTGCCAGCAGCTTAGCTTCGACAACTTATGGCTACACCTTC. Amino acid sequence: CASSLASTTYGYTF. The rearrangement joins TRBV7-9 to TRBJ1-2; D uncertain. V lost 0 bases to trimming and J lost 5 bases, with 10 bases between them. The CDR3 is 14 residues long. CDR1 and CDR2 from the germline V gene are SEHNR and FQNEAQ (reference sequence).

The V call is TRBV7-2, the J call TRBJ2-1; perhaps TRBD2 as D (6 bases). The CDR3 is 14 residues long. Germline CDR1 SGHTA, CDR2 FQGNSA. V lost 4 bases and J 4 bases, leaving 11 bases between the germline ends. CDR3 sequence reads: CASSYGTLYNEQFF. The CDR3 nucleotides read TGTGCCAGCAGCTACGGGACTTTGTACAATGAGCAGTTCTTC.

This clone was counted once. The chain combines TRBV6-6 with TRBJ1-1; TRBD1 might be the D (5 bases). Germline V CDR1 and CDR2: MNHNY, SVGAGI (reference sequence). The V end lost 2 bases, the J end lost 5 bases, and 12 bases lay between the germline ends. CDR3 length equals 14 residues. The CDR3 reads CASSYRGGPTEAFF. The DNA of the CDR3 is TGTGCCAGCAGTTACCGCGGGGGTCCGACTGAAGCTTTCTTT.

The CDR3 region is CASSFRLAGVTEQFF. CDR3 in DNA: TGTGCCAGCAGTTTCAGACTAGCGGGAGTCACTGAGCAGTTCTTC. This sequence joins TRBV27 and TRBJ2-1, with TRBD2 matching 12 bases. Germline V gene lookup returns CDR1 MNHEY and CDR2 SMNVEV (reference sequence). The junction had 6 bases not matched to a gene; V was cut back by 3 bases and J by 9 bases. This CDR3 comprises 15 residues.

The V and J genes are TRBV5-1 and TRBJ2-1, with 13 bases identical to TRBD2. CDR3 length: 16 residues. The V gene end was trimmed by 1 base and the J gene end by 7 bases; junction bases not matched to a gene: 5. Germline V gives CDR1 SGHRS, CDR2 YFSETQ. This CDR3 is CASSLLLAGGPNEQFF. The CDR3, as DNA: TGCGCCAGCAGCTTGTTACTAGCGGGGGGGCCTAATGAGCAGTTCTTC.

CDR3 loop: CASSSRNYGYTF. The CDR3 DNA follows: TGTGCCAGCAGCTCTCGTAACTATGGCTACACCTTC. The chain employs TRBV7-9 and TRBJ1-2; no definite D call. The CDR3 has 12 amino acids. Deletions cut 4 bases from V and 1 base from J, with 4 bases between. Germline loops: CDR1 SEHNR, CDR2 FQNEAQ (reference sequence). Full variable domain (rest looked up from reference TRBV7-9 and TRBJ1-2): DTGVSQNPRHKITKRGQNVTFRCDPISEHNRLYWYRQTLGQGPEFLTYFQNEAQLEKSRLLSDRFSAERPKGSFSTLEIQRTEQGDSAMYLCASSSRNYGYTFGSGTRLTVV.

V is TRBV19 and J is TRBJ2-3; unclear D gene. The CDR3 loop spans 13 amino acids. Germline V gene lookup returns CDR1 LNHDA and CDR2 SQIVND (reference sequence). Deletions cut 7 bases from V and 2 bases from J, with 10 bases between. The CDR3 DNA reads TGTGCCAGTACGACTCGAGACACAGATACGCAGTATTTT. Its protein is CASTTRDTDTQYF. Supplemented by reference TRBV19 and TRBJ2-3, the full variable domain reads DGGITQSPKYLFRKEGQNVTLSCEQNLNHDAMYWYRQDPGQGLRLIYYSQIVNDFQKGDIAEGYSVSREKKESFPLTVTSAQKNPTAFYLCASTTRDTDTQYFGPGTRLTVL.

This clone is a singleton in its sample. The chain employs TRBV28 and TRBJ2-1, with TRBD2 matching 8 bases. This CDR3 is built from 18 residues. Trimming took 4 bases from V and 8 from J; bases not matched to a gene: 19. Germline assignment: CDR1 MDHEN and CDR2 SYDVKM. The CDR3 spells CASSSPFVASGSIYEQFF. CDR3 bases: TGTGCCAGCAGTTCCCCCTTCGTGGCCAGCGGGAGTATCTATGAGCAGTTCTTC.

The sample holds a few counts of this clone. V usage is TRBV27 and J usage is TRBJ1-2, with 8 positions matching TRBD1. Trimming removed 7 bases from V and 6 bases from J; junction bases left unmatched: 13. Germline V CDR1 and CDR2: MNHEY, SMNVEV (reference sequence). This CDR3 is 15 amino acids long. The DNA for the CDR3 is TGTGCCAGCAAACAGGGGGGCTCGCGGGTAAATGGCTACACCTTC. Its protein is CASKQGGSRVNGYTF.

This chain joins TRBV4-2 and TRBJ2-1; TRBD2 matches 15 bases. Germline-derived CDR1 and CDR2 are LGHNA and YNFKEQ. The J segment lost 8 bases and the V segment lost 4 bases, leaving 15 bases of the junction unmatched. The CDR3 has 19 residues. CDR3 sequence reads: CASSLSRTSGGAGGDEQFF. The DNA of the CDR3 is TGTGCCAGCAGCCTCTCCCGGACTAGCGGGGGGGCGGGGGGAGATGAGCAGTTCTTC.